Listed here are 22 T cell receptor beta chains from one sample, sequenced in a study of blood T cell repertoires in COVID-19. Assay used: immunoSEQ multiplex PCR; TCRdb lists only in-frame clones, some missing. Of around 180,000 clones in the sample, roughly 86% were seen once. Sequencing used peripheral blood. The source is a woman under 40 with active or convalescent COVID-19.

The chain couples TRBV30 to TRBJ1-4; no clear D. Germline CDR1 and CDR2: GTSNPN and SVGIG (reference sequence). The length of the CDR3 is 13 residues. Trimming left V 3 bases short and J 9 bases short, with 14 bases between. The chain's CDR3 is CAWREDGTKKLFF. The CDR3 nucleotides are TGTGCCTGGAGGGAGGACGGTACAAAAAAACTGTTTTTT.

The chain is built from TRBV6-5 and TRBJ1-6; 8 bases align to TRBD1. Germline assignment: CDR1 MNHEY and CDR2 SVGAGI. The length of the CDR3 is 14 residues. V dropped 3 bases and J dropped 10; count of bases not matched to a gene: 5. CDR3 sequence (DNA): TGTGCCAGCAGTTATCGGGACAGGTCGTCACCCCTCCACTTT. It encodes CASSYRDRSSPLHF.

The genes are TRBV19 and TRBJ2-3; TRBD2 matches at 10 bases. The CDR3 consists of 16 residues. Germline CDR1 LNHDA, CDR2 SQIVND (reference sequence). V lost 3 bases to trimming and J lost 2 bases; unmatched junction nucleotides: 5. CDR3 sequence (DNA): TGTGCCAGTAGTATCGCTAGCGGGGGAGCCACAGATACGCAGTATTTT. It encodes CASSIASGGATDTQYF.

The rearrangement joins TRBV2 to TRBJ2-7, with 9 bases fitting TRBD2. V lost 6 bases to trimming and J lost 6 bases; unmatched junction nucleotides: 15. This CDR3 is built from 16 residues. Germline V gene data show CDR1 as SNHLY and CDR2 as FYNNEI. As DNA, the CDR3 is TGTGCCAGCAGGGCTAGCGGGGTCCCTTGGGGTGGCGAGCAGTACTTC. It encodes CASRASGVPWGGEQYF. The complete variable domain, with remaining parts taken from reference TRBV2 and TRBJ2-7, reads EPEVTQTPSHQVTQMGQEVILRCVPISNHLYFYWYRQILGQKVEFLVSFYNNEISEKSEIFDDQFSVERPDGSNFTLKIRSTKLEDSAMYFCASRASGVPWGGEQYFGPGTRLTVT.

The chain employs TRBV30 and TRBJ1-2; maybe TRBD1 (5 bases). This CDR3 region has 13 residues. Germline CDR1 reads GTSNPN; CDR2 reads SVGIG (reference sequence). Trimming removed 0 bases at V and 3 bases at J, with 8 bases between. This chain's CDR3 is CAWSVRGDYGYTF. The CDR3 bases are TGTGCCTGGAGTGTTCGGGGGGACTATGGCTACACCTTC. Full variable domain (missing parts from reference TRBV30 and TRBJ1-2): SQTIHQWPATLVQPVGSPLSLECTVEGTSNPNLYWYRQAAGRGLQLLFYSVGIGQISSEVPQNLSASRPQDRQFILSSKKLLLSDSGFYLCAWSVRGDYGYTFGSGTRLTVV.

The chain links TRBV18 to TRBJ1-5; no reliable D call. Germline CDR1 and CDR2: KGHSH and LQKENI. This CDR3 has 17 residues. Trimming shortened V by 3 bases and J by 3 bases, and 18 bases separated the two germline ends. CDR3 sequence: CASSPGAGNLYNQPQHF. The DNA for the CDR3 is TGTGCCAGCTCACCGGGCGCCGGAAACCTCTACAATCAGCCCCAGCATTTT. Variable domain in full (rest from reference TRBV18 and TRBJ1-5): NAGVMQNPRHLVRRRGQEARLRCSPMKGHSHVYWYRQLPEEGLKFMVYLQKENIIDESGMPKERFSAEFPKEGPSILRIQQVVRGDSAAYFCASSPGAGNLYNQPQHFGDGTRLSIL.

CDR3 DNA sequence: TGTGCCAGCAGCTTTTATAGCGGGAGGGCCGGCAATGAGCAGTTCTTC. This codes for CASSFYSGRAGNEQFF. The chain recombines TRBV7-9 with TRBJ2-1, with 11 nucleotides matching TRBD2. This CDR3 is 16 amino acids long. J gave up 6 bases and V 3 bases, and 7 bases lay outside the gene matches. Germline lookup yields CDR1 SEHNR and CDR2 FQNEAQ (reference sequence). Together with reference TRBV7-9 and TRBJ2-1, the CDR3 gives the full variable domain: DTGVSQNPRHKITKRGQNVTFRCDPISEHNRLYWYRQTLGQGPEFLTYFQNEAQLEKSRLLSDRFSAERPKGSFSTLEIQRTEQGDSAMYLCASSFYSGRAGNEQFFGPGTRLTVL.

This sequence joins TRBV7-2 and TRBJ1-4, with 11 nucleotides matching TRBD1. Germline lookup yields CDR1 SGHTA and CDR2 FQGNSA. With V trimmed by 4 bases and J by 7 bases, 8 bases remained unmatched. The CDR3 runs to 16 residues. CDR3: CASSSPGTGGSEKLFF. CDR3 nucleotide sequence: TGTGCCAGCAGCTCCCCGGGGACAGGGGGTAGTGAAAAACTGTTTTTT.

The chain employs TRBV20-1 and TRBJ2-5, with D perhaps matching TRBD2 (5 bases). The CDR3 spans 16 residues. Trimming took off 3 bases at V and 5 bases at J, with 22 bases between the two ends. Germline loops: CDR1 DFQATT, CDR2 SNEGSKA (reference sequence). CDR3 coding DNA: TGCAGTGCTAGTGTGGCGGCCGGGATAGAGTCGGAGACCCAGTACTTC. Translating gives CSASVAAGIESETQYF.

This rearrangement joins TRBV27 to TRBJ1-6, with 7 bases matching TRBD1. Germline V gives CDR1 MNHEY, CDR2 SMNVEV (reference sequence). The CDR3 contains 14 residues. Trimming at V came to 4 bases and at J to 11 bases, leaving 8 bases not matched to a gene. This CDR3 is CASSSQGGFPPLHF. As DNA, the CDR3 is TGTGCCAGCAGTTCTCAGGGGGGATTTCCACCCCTCCACTTT.

The rearrangement joins TRBV18 to TRBJ2-3; 8 nucleotides align to TRBD2. The V and J ends lost 3 bases and 6 bases, in that order; junction bases with no gene match: 8. Germline-derived CDR1 and CDR2 are KGHSH and LQKENI. The CDR3 spans 15 residues. CDR3 sequence (DNA): TGTGCCAGCTCACCTAACGGGGGGGGCCAGGATACGCAGTATTTT. Translated: CASSPNGGGQDTQYF.

The sample holds a few counts of this clone. This rearrangement joins TRBV27 to TRBJ1-2, with 7 bases fitting TRBD1. This CDR3 contains 11 residues. Germline lookup yields CDR1 MNHEY and CDR2 SMNVEV (reference sequence). The J segment lost 6 bases and the V segment lost 10 bases, leaving 5 bases of the junction unmatched. CDR3 amino acids: CATYRGDGYTF. The CDR3 DNA follows: TGTGCCACCTACAGGGGCGATGGCTACACCTTC.

The rearrangement links TRBV29-1 to TRBJ2-5; 11 nucleotides align to TRBD2. CDR3 length equals 16 residues. V dropped 2 bases and J dropped 9; count of bases not matched to a gene: 14. Germline V gene lookup returns CDR1 SQVTM and CDR2 ANQGSEA. The CDR3 reads CSVEPSLAGGGLPQYF. The CDR3 DNA is TGCAGCGTTGAACCATCCCTAGCGGGGGGTGGGTTGCCCCAGTACTTC. The variable domain in full, with the rest retrieved from reference TRBV29-1 and TRBJ2-5, is SAVISQKPSRDICQRGTSLTIQCQVDSQVTMMFWYRQQPGQSLTLIATANQGSEATYESGFVIDKFPISRPNLTFSTLTVSNMSPEDSSIYLCSVEPSLAGGGLPQYFGPGTRLLVL.

V is TRBV3-1 (or the pseudogene TRBV3-2) and J is TRBJ2-5; D is possibly TRBD2 (5 bases). Germline CDR1 and CDR2: LGHDT and YNNKEL (reference sequence). The V end was cut by 0 bases, the J end by 5 bases, with 13 bases between. The CDR3 runs 15 residues. The CDR3 DNA sequence: TGTGCCAGCAGCCAAGAGACCGTGAGAGGGGAGACCCAGTACTTC. It encodes CASSQETVRGETQYF.

The chain is built from TRBV9 and TRBJ2-3, with 12 bases identical to TRBD2. CDR1 SGDLS and CDR2 YYNGEE come from the germline V gene. The CDR3 is 20 residues long. Germline trimming cut 3 bases from V and 5 bases from J; bases unmatched to any gene: 19. The CDR3 DNA sequence: TGTGCCAGCAGCGCAGGGAGACTTTCGAGGCTAGCGGGGGGGAGAGATACGCAGTATTTT. This translates into CASSAGRLSRLAGGRDTQYF.

The chain joins TRBV4-1 to TRBJ2-2, with D possibly TRBD2 on 5 matching bases. CDR1 MGHRA and CDR2 YSYEKL come from the germline V gene. The CDR3 loop spans 18 amino acids. Trimming removed 1 base at V and 1 base at J, with 16 bases between. CDR3 in amino acids: CASSQVYAGGLNTGELFF. CDR3 DNA: TGCGCCAGCAGCCAAGTTTACGCGGGCGGGCTGAACACCGGGGAGCTGTTTTTT.

About this clone: The germline gene is not matched at one end of the junction; a read error may be the cause. The V call is TRBV7-7, the J call TRBJ2-7, with TRBD2 matching over 11 bases. The CDR3 runs 16 residues. Looked up from germline, CDR1 is SSHAT and CDR2 is FNYEAQ (reference sequence). CDR3 sequence reads: CASSPKTSGEYYEQYF. CDR3 nucleotides: TGTGCTAGCAGCCCAAAGACTAGCGGGGAATACTACGAGCAGTACTTC.

This chain links TRBV6-2 or TRBV6-3 with TRBJ2-7; D ambiguous. The V gene lost 0 bases and the J gene lost 3 bases, with 6 bases spanning the gap. Germline V gene lookup returns CDR1 MNHEY and CDR2 SVGEGT. The CDR3 has 13 amino acids. CDR3 coding DNA: TGTGCCAGCAGTTACTCGGGCAGCTACGAGCAGTACTTC. The encoded protein is CASSYSGSYEQYF.

The J gene is TRBJ1-2, the V gene TRBV13; D call uncertain. V gave up 4 bases and J gave up 8 bases, with 20 bases separating them. The germline gives CDR1 PRHDT, CDR2 FYEKMQ (reference sequence). The CDR3 runs 15 residues. CDR3 protein: CASSSEPLGERGYTF. The CDR3 bases are TGTGCCAGCAGCTCCGAACCTCTCGGGGAGAGAGGCTACACCTTC. The whole variable domain, filled in from reference TRBV13 and TRBJ1-2, reads AAGVIQSPRHLIKEKRETATLKCYPIPRHDTVYWYQQGPGQDPQFLISFYEKMQSDKGSIPDRFSAQQFSDYHSELNMSSLELGDSALYFCASSSEPLGERGYTFGSGTRLTVV.

This chain connects TRBV30 to TRBJ1-1, with D possibly TRBD1 on 5 matching bases. V shed 2 bases and J shed 1 base, with 8 bases lying between them. The CDR3 consists of 13 residues. The germline V gene has CDR1 GTSNPN and CDR2 SVGIG (reference sequence). The CDR3 loop reads CAWSTGGNTEAFF. DNA of the CDR3: TGTGCCTGGAGTACGGGGGGGAACACTGAAGCTTTCTTT.

The chain employs TRBV7-9 and TRBJ2-7; tentatively, D is TRBD2 (5 bases). V gave up 5 bases and J gave up 1 base, with 18 bases separating them. Germline values: CDR1 SEHNR, CDR2 FQNEAQ (reference sequence). CDR3 length: 16 residues. CDR3 sequence: CASSPSGGSSSYEQYF. The CDR3, as DNA: TGTGCCAGCAGCCCCTCTGGCGGGTCTTCTTCCTACGAGCAGTACTTC.

The rearrangement joins TRBV7-6 to TRBJ2-2; D is perhaps TRBD1 (5 bases). The CDR3 runs 16 residues. Trimming stripped 1 base from V and 1 base from J, with 10 bases between. Germline values: CDR1 SGHVS, CDR2 FNYEAQ. The CDR3 here is CASSLVIRGNTGELFF. DNA for the CDR3: TGTGCCAGCAGCTTAGTAATTAGGGGGAACACCGGGGAGCTGTTTTTT.